A selection of T cell receptor beta chains follows, all from one sample in a study of blood T cell repertoires in COVID-19. The protocol was immunoSEQ multiplex PCR, while the TCRdb copy is restricted to in-frame clones and leaves out a portion. The profile shows around 250,000 clones, around 83% of them singletons. Sequencing was done on a sample of peripheral blood. These receptors all come from a man between 35 and 55 years old with active or convalescent COVID-19. Each CDR3 is given without its conserved first and last residue. Fields, in order: J gene, V gene, CDR3 protein.

TRBJ2-1 TRBV11-3 ASSFSAGYNEQF
TRBJ2-1 TRBV10-3 AIMERESRGEQF
TRBJ1-5 TRBV2 ASRVGGPSNQPQH
TRBJ2-1 TRBV9 ASSEASGHNNEQF
TRBJ1-2 TRBV5-1 ASSLNQGDGYT
TRBJ2-5 TRBV7-2 ASSWGGRGETQY
TRBJ1-2 TRBV5-8 ASSSGTSRIYGYT
TRBJ1-1 TRBV4-2 ASSQPGTGSSYTEAF
TRBJ1-2 TRBV19 ASSPPPGQGAYGYT
TRBJ1-2 TRBV28 ASRPPGQGVYGYT
TRBJ1-1 TRBV5-8 ASSLTLQGTEAF
TRBJ2-7 TRBV18 ASSPGTRGTYEQY
TRBJ1-1 TRBV3-1/TRBV3-2 ASSPDASHRVEDEAF
TRBJ2-7 TRBV11-2 ASSPGQYSYEQY
TRBJ2-1 TRBV6-6 ASSYAPGLAPNEQF
TRBJ2-5 TRBV24-1 ATGRSGQETQY
TRBJ2-3 TRBV29-1 SVDPGSSTDTQY
TRBJ1-6 TRBV7-2 ASSRGQSVGDSPLH
TRBJ2-7 TRBV10-3 AISPAGDKGYEQY
TRBJ2-5 TRBV5-1 ASTEEGGAGTQY
TRBJ2-2 TRBV5-1 ASRSGGTDGELF
TRBJ1-2 TRBV5-1 ASSPPQNNYGYT
TRBJ1-2 TRBV29-1 SVETGFLVGYT
TRBJ1-5 TRBV27 ASSRKTGSQPQH
TRBJ2-7 TRBV24-1 ATSDPSGTRKQY
TRBJ2-7 TRBV27 ASSQIGGLKEQY
TRBJ2-1 TRBV7-3 ASSSGLAGDEQF